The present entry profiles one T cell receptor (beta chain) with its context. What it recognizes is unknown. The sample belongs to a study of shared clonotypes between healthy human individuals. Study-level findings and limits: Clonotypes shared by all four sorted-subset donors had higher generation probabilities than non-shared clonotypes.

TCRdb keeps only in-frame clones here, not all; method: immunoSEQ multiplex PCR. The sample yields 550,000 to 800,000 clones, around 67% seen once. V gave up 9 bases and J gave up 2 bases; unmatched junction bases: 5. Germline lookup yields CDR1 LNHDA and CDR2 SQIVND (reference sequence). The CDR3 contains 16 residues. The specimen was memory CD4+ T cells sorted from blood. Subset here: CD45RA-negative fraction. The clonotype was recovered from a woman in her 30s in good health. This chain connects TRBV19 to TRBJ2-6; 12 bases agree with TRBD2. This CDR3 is CARTPSGRAGANVLTF. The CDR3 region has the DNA TGTGCCAGGACCCCTAGCGGGAGGGCTGGGGCCAACGTCCTGACTTTC.